The clone carrying this T cell receptor delta chain was detected a few times. A single base is all that separates this from a far larger clone, so a read error is likely. At the DNA level, this CDR3 is encoded by other sequences in the same sample as well. This CDR3 is built from 14 residues. Germline CDR1 is GEAIGNYY and CDR2 is EKD. This entry is derived from a study of γδ T cells in repeated Plasmodium falciparum infection. With CATT, TCRdb re-called clones from the multiplex PCR reads. This table holds tens of thousands of delta-chain clones, 1.4% to 1.5% found once. Gammadelta T cells were flow-sorted from PBMC into Vgamma9/Vdelta2+ and Vdelta2-negative populations for bulk analysis.

This sequence was found in a pool of human donors (malaria-infected and uninfected, not separated). Sequenced sample: gamma-delta T cells from blood. The V gene corresponds to TRDV2; no J gene was called; no DNA check was done on the table's D call, TRDD3. CDR3 protein: CACDPWGTNDKLIF. CDR3 DNA: TGTGCCTGTGACCCCTGGGGGACCAACGATAAGCTCATCTTT.